Shown below are 23 T cell receptor beta chains from a single sample sequenced in a study of HIV-infected patients and healthy controls. The repertoire came from unfractionated whole blood and reflected all unsorted peripheral T cells. Reverse transcription used around 500 ng RNA and constant-region primers for alpha and beta. Each of the alpha and beta chains got its own library through chain-specific third strand synthesis with indices. TCRdb reprocessed the 5' RACE reads with MiXCR, giving one entry per CDR3 protein. The sample lists about 24,000 distinct CDR3 sequences, 8.5% seen once, with about 4% in the top ten. The specimen was blood. The receptors were gathered from an adult in good health.

This clonotype has a single count. A read error is likely, as this CDR3 ends without the conserved phenylalanine or tryptophan. The limits of the CDR3 on the DNA are not certain, so only TCRdb's listed CDR3 is given. The chain joins TRBV20-1 to TRBJ1-5. Germline lookup yields CDR1 DFQATT and CDR2 SNEGSKA (reference sequence). The CDR3 length equals 16 residues, ends included. This CDR3 is CSARAGPPRSKQPQQG.

This clonotype was counted at least ten times. The gene calls are TRBV29-1 and TRBJ1-1; weak D call: TRBD1 (5 bases). The germline gives CDR1 SQVTM, CDR2 ANQGSEA. The CDR3 consists of 13 residues. Trimming shortened V by 6 bases and J by 6 bases, and 17 bases separated the two germline ends. The CDR3: CSVGAGGWSEAFF. The CDR3 nucleotides are TGCAGCGTCGGAGCGGGGGGTTGGTCTGAAGCTTTCTTT.

This clonotype occurred many times. The chain uses TRBV14 and TRBJ1-1; D is unresolved. Germline V gene data show CDR1 as SGHDN and CDR2 as FVKESK. The CDR3 consists of 13 residues. V lost 1 base, J lost 3 bases, and 6 bases lay in between. The CDR3 coding sequence is TGTGCCAGCAGCCAAGGACCGTACACTGAAGCTTTCTTT. It yields the protein CASSQGPYTEAFF.

This chain links TRBV11-2 with TRBJ1-2; D perhaps matches TRBD1 (6 bases). Per germline, CDR1 SGHAT and CDR2 FQNNGV. This CDR3 is built from 17 residues. With 5 bases removed from V and 0 bases from J, the gap between germline ends came to 19 bases. The DNA of the CDR3 is TGTGCCAGCAGCGGTGACAGGTCCCCGCGAGCTAACTATGGCTACACCTTC. Protein sequence: CASSGDRSPRANYGYTF.

This clonotype was picked up many times. The rearrangement uses TRBV5-5 and TRBJ2-3, with D unclear. V dropped 0 bases and J dropped 6 bases, with 11 bases sitting between them. The germline gives CDR1 SGHKS, CDR2 YYEKEE (reference sequence). The CDR3 contains 14 residues. This CDR3 reads CASSLGPLGDTQYF. CDR3 in DNA: TGTGCCAGCAGCTTGGGACCTTTGGGCGATACGCAGTATTTT.

This clonotype was detected ten times or more. V gene TRBV6-5 combines with J gene TRBJ1-2; D is uncertain. Germline assignment: CDR1 MNHEY and CDR2 SVGAGI. Trimming cost V 3 bases and J 4 bases, with 15 bases left between them. This CDR3 has 15 residues. The CDR3: CASSYSPVTSYGYTF. CDR3 DNA sequence: TGTGCCAGCAGTTATTCTCCCGTCACCTCCTATGGCTACACCTTC.

At least ten counts were recorded for this clonotype. The chain uses TRBV5-1 and TRBJ2-1; D is undetermined. V was trimmed by 1 base and J by 9 bases, leaving 20 bases between them. This CDR3 is built from 16 residues. Germline CDR1 and CDR2: SGHRS and YFSETQ. The CDR3 coding sequence is TGCGCCAGCAGCTTGTTCGCCGCGGTCGGCAGTGGTGAGCAGTTCTTC. Residues: CASSLFAAVGSGEQFF.

The J gene is TRBJ1-5, the V gene TRBV21-1; TRBD1, the table's D call, lacks a check against the DNA. TRBV21-1 is classified as a pseudogene. The CDR3 has 17 residues. The CDR3 DNA is TGTGCCAGCAGCAGACAGCGACAGGCGTCCCGGAGGCAGCCCCAGCATTTT. Its protein product is CASSRQRQASRRQPQHF.

This clonotype has ten or more counts. DNA of the CDR3: TGTGCCAGTAGTGTCCGGGACAGCAATCAGCCCCAGCATTTT. This translates into CASSVRDSNQPQHF. The chain carries TRBV19 and TRBJ1-5, with a weak D call TRBD1 (5 bases). Germline V gene data show CDR1 as LNHDA and CDR2 as SQIVND (reference sequence). This CDR3 has 14 residues. The germline V and J ends were trimmed by 5 bases and 1 base, with 9 bases remaining between them. The entire variable domain, with the rest obtained from reference TRBV19 and TRBJ1-5, is as follows: DGGITQSPKYLFRKEGQNVTLSCEQNLNHDAMYWYRQDPGQGLRLIYYSQIVNDFQKGDIAEGYSVSREKKESFPLTVTSAQKNPTAFYLCASSVRDSNQPQHFGDGTRLSIL.

In its sample, this clonotype was seen once. The chain's CDR3 is CASRTVNTGELFF. CDR3 nucleotide sequence: TGTGCCAGCAGGACAGTAAACACCGGGGAGCTGTTTTTT. The chain uses TRBV28 and TRBJ2-2; D is possibly TRBD1 (5 bases). V was clipped by 6 bases and J by 2 bases, with 7 bases between them. The germline V gene encodes CDR1 MDHEN and CDR2 SYDVKM. The CDR3 covers 13 residues.

This clonotype was counted many times. The chain employs TRBV30 and TRBJ1-1, with D perhaps matching TRBD1 (6 bases). Per the germline V gene, CDR1 is GTSNPN and CDR2 is SVGIG (reference sequence). CDR3 length equals 14 residues. Trimming stripped 2 bases from V and 0 bases from J, with 10 bases between. CDR3 nucleotides: TGTGCCTGGAGTCAGGACAGCATGAACACTGAAGCTTTCTTT. Protein: CAWSQDSMNTEAFF.

The chain carries TRBV4-3 and TRBJ2-1; D may be TRBD2 (7 bases). Germline values: CDR1 LGHNA, CDR2 YSLEER. V was shortened by 0 bases and J by 9 bases, with 15 bases between the two germline ends. CDR3 size: 15 residues. In DNA, the CDR3 is TGCGCCAGCAGCCAAGATATCGGCGGGGGCACTGAGCAGTTCTTC. Translation gives CASSQDIGGGTEQFF.

V usage is TRBV28 and J usage is TRBJ2-7; TRBD2 matches 12 bases. The trim removed 6 bases at V and 2 bases at J, leaving 8 bases unmatched. This CDR3 has 16 residues. CDR1 is MDHEN, CDR2 SYDVKM, per germline. CDR3 protein: CASRFPGLAGAYEQYF. Written as DNA, the CDR3 is TGTGCCAGCAGGTTCCCGGGACTAGCGGGCGCCTACGAGCAGTACTTC.

The chain joins TRBV29-1 to TRBJ2-1; D not certain. Germline CDR1 and CDR2: SQVTM and ANQGSEA. This CDR3 spans 13 amino acids. The V and J ends lost 4 bases and 1 base respectively, with 8 bases between them. CDR3 in amino acids: CSVGFGSYNEQFF. DNA of the CDR3: TGCAGCGTTGGGTTTGGGTCCTACAATGAGCAGTTCTTC.

This clonotype was recorded many times. Written as DNA, the CDR3 is TGTGCCAGCAGTCCGGGGGGCTCGGTTGGAGATACGCAGTATTTT. Translated: CASSPGGSVGDTQYF. The chain couples TRBV12-3 or TRBV12-4 to TRBJ2-3; TRBD2 might be the D (7 bases). CDR3 length: 15 residues. V was clipped by 5 bases and J by 5 bases, with 17 bases between them.

Concerning this clonotype itself: One end of the junction fails to match germline, which may point to a read error. This sequence joins TRBV5-5 and TRBJ2-7; 11 bases align to TRBD1. Germline lookup yields CDR1 SGHKS and CDR2 YYEKEE (reference sequence). The CDR3 has 15 amino acids. CDR3 sequence reads: CASRLDRGLPYEQYF. The CDR3 DNA reads TGTGCCAGCAGGTTGGACAGGGGGCTCCCCTACGAGCAGTACTTC.

This clonotype has at least ten counts. This chain connects TRBV7-2 to TRBJ1-5; unclear D gene. V was trimmed by 1 base and J by 6 bases, leaving 7 bases between them. CDR1 and CDR2 from the germline V gene are SGHTA and FQGNSA. CDR3 length: 13 residues. CDR3 in DNA: TGTGCCAGCAGCTTAGACTCCAGTCAGCCCCAGCATTTT. It encodes CASSLDSSQPQHF.

This clonotype showed up just a few times. The chain uses TRBV19 and TRBJ1-4, with 7 bases fitting TRBD1. Germline V gene lookup returns CDR1 LNHDA and CDR2 SQIVND (reference sequence). V shed 5 bases and J 3 bases; nucleotides not matched to a gene: 6. The CDR3 sequence is 15 residues long. CDR3 sequence: CASSLGGSANEKLFF. DNA for the CDR3: TGTGCCAGTAGTCTAGGGGGCTCGGCTAATGAAAAACTGTTTTTT.

This clonotype was recorded many times. CDR3 sequence reads: CASSSAQPSDTQYF. The DNA of the CDR3 is TGTGCCAGCAGCTCCGCGCAACCCTCTGATACGCAGTATTTT. The chain employs TRBV7-2 and TRBJ2-3; no firm D call. The CDR3 is 14 amino acids. Trimming cost V 4 bases and J 6 bases, with 14 bases left between them. The germline V gene encodes CDR1 SGHTA and CDR2 FQGNSA.

This clonotype has ten or more counts. This chain joins TRBV6-1 and TRBJ1-1; 7 nucleotides match TRBD1. The trim removed 6 bases at V and 5 bases at J, leaving 21 bases unmatched. CDR3 size: 18 residues. From germline, CDR1 is MNHNS and CDR2 SASEGT. CDR3 in amino acids: CASRKGSGTAKGGTEAFF. The CDR3 DNA reads as TGTGCCAGCAGGAAGGGATCCGGGACAGCAAAAGGGGGGACTGAAGCTTTCTTT.

The table lists this clonotype with many counts. The genes are TRBV29-1 and TRBJ2-7; tentative D call: TRBD1 (5 bases). Germline loops: CDR1 SQVTM, CDR2 ANQGSEA. Trimming cost V 5 bases and J 2 bases, with 16 bases left between them. The CDR3 totals 14 residues. CDR3 protein: CSVLTAETAYEQYF. CDR3 DNA sequence: TGCAGCGTTCTGACGGCAGAGACAGCCTACGAGCAGTACTTC.

This clonotype was detected many times. This rearrangement joins TRBV2 to TRBJ1-5, with D perhaps matching TRBD1 (6 bases). The CDR3 runs to 13 residues. The germline CDR1 and CDR2 sequences are SNHLY and FYNNEI. The germline V and J ends were trimmed by 6 bases and 7 bases, with 13 bases remaining between them. The CDR3 here is CASRMGAGQPQHF. The CDR3 bases are TGTGCCAGCAGGATGGGGGCCGGACAGCCCCAGCATTTT. The full variable domain, in which reference TRBV2 and TRBJ1-5 provide the parts outside the CDR3, is EPEVTQTPSHQVTQMGQEVILRCVPISNHLYFYWYRQILGQKVEFLVSFYNNEISEKSEIFDDQFSVERPDGSNFTLKIRSTKLEDSAMYFCASRMGAGQPQHFGDGTRLSIL.

This clonotype was seen ten or more times. CDR3 bases: TGTGCCAGCAGCCCGGTGACAGGTACCCCGAACACTGAAGCTTTCTTT. Residues: CASSPVTGTPNTEAFF. The chain has TRBV27 and TRBJ1-1; D is perhaps TRBD1 (6 bases). The V end was cut by 6 bases, the J end by 1 base, with 18 bases between. The CDR3 loop spans 16 amino acids. Germline V lookup: CDR1 MNHEY, CDR2 SMNVEV (reference sequence).